Below, 3 T cell receptor beta chains from the same sample are listed, as sequenced in a study of blood T cell repertoires in COVID-19. The data were produced by immunoSEQ multiplex PCR, yet TCRdb's version contains in-frame clones alone and is incomplete. The sample carries about 140,000 clones, 70% to 90% recorded once. The sample taken for sequencing was peripheral blood. The receptor set was obtained from a human donor in a cohort sampled during active COVID-19.

This chain links TRBV2 with TRBJ2-7, with 8 bases identical to TRBD1. In germline, CDR1 is SNHLY, CDR2 FYNNEI. Germline trimming cut 7 bases from V and 5 bases from J; bases unmatched to any gene: 13. The CDR3 loop spans 15 amino acids. In nucleotides, the CDR3 is TGTGCCAGCAAAGGGGAGCAGGGGGCGCAGGACGAGCAGTACTTC. It codes for CASKGEQGAQDEQYF. Variable domain in full (rest from reference TRBV2 and TRBJ2-7): EPEVTQTPSHQVTQMGQEVILRCVPISNHLYFYWYRQILGQKVEFLVSFYNNEISEKSEIFDDQFSVERPDGSNFTLKIRSTKLEDSAMYFCASKGEQGAQDEQYFGPGTRLTVT.

This clone was recorded a few times. The J gene is TRBJ1-4, the V gene TRBV4-2, with D unclear. The V gene's germline CDR1 is LGHNA and CDR2 YNFKEQ. The CDR3 is 11 residues long. Trimming left V 0 bases short and J 9 bases short, with 2 bases between. The CDR3 region has the DNA TGTGCCAGCAGCCAAGATAAAAAACTGTTTTTT. This sequence encodes CASSQDKKLFF.

This sequence joins TRBV27 and TRBJ2-7, with D perhaps TRBD1 (5 bases). Trimming stripped 2 bases from V and 5 bases from J, with 19 bases between. CDR3 length: 16 residues. Germline values: CDR1 MNHEY, CDR2 SMNVEV (reference sequence). Here the CDR3 reads CASSLIRLGREHEQYF. CDR3 sequence (DNA): TGTGCCAGCAGTTTAATTCGCTTAGGCAGGGAACACGAGCAGTACTTC.